One sample yielded the 31 T cell receptor beta chains listed below, sequenced in a study of response to subunit inactivated influenza vaccine. TCRdb processed the RT-PCR reads anew with MiXCR; each CDR3 protein has one entry. The table shows about 170,000 distinct CDR3 sequences, with 9.5% to 12% occurring only once. The source was CD8+ T cells sorted from PBMCs, collected less than 30 months after vaccination. The receptors come from a man aged 45-69 years who received an inactivated influenza vaccine.

A few counts support this clonotype. This sequence joins TRBV7-9 and TRBJ1-1; D gene uncertain. CDR1 SEHNR and CDR2 FQNEAQ come from the germline V gene (reference sequence). V lost 6 bases and J lost 3, with 11 bases in between. The CDR3 covers 13 residues. CDR3 region: CASRPNLDTEAFF. CDR3 nucleotides: TGTGCCAGCAGGCCCAACTTGGACACTGAAGCTTTCTTT.

This clonotype appeared a few times. The rearrangement joins TRBV7-9 to TRBJ2-1, with TRBD1 identical over 10 bases. Germline V lookup: CDR1 SEHNR, CDR2 FQNEAQ (reference sequence). The length of the CDR3 is 15 residues. J was trimmed by 6 bases and V by 5 bases; bases with no gene match: 7. CDR3 DNA: TGTGCCAGCAGCGACCGGGACAGGGGCTCCAATGAGCAGTTCTTC. Amino acid sequence: CASSDRDRGSNEQFF. Looking up the rest from reference TRBV7-9 and TRBJ2-1 gives the full variable domain: DTGVSQNPRHKITKRGQNVTFRCDPISEHNRLYWYRQTLGQGPEFLTYFQNEAQLEKSRLLSDRFSAERPKGSFSTLEIQRTEQGDSAMYLCASSDRDRGSNEQFFGPGTRLTVL.

This clonotype occurred a few times. This rearrangement joins TRBV29-1 to TRBJ2-5, with D hard to call. With 3 bases removed from V and 4 bases from J, the gap between germline ends came to 12 bases. CDR3 size: 13 residues. The germline V gene has CDR1 SQVTM and CDR2 ANQGSEA. The chain's CDR3 is CSVELRLGETQYF. In nucleotides, the CDR3 is TGCAGCGTTGAGTTGCGGCTCGGAGAGACCCAGTACTTC.

This clonotype was detected only a few times. V gene TRBV5-1 combines with J gene TRBJ2-1; perhaps TRBD2 as D (6 bases). There are 16 residues in the CDR3. Trimming took 4 bases from V and 3 from J, leaving 17 bases between them. Germline CDR1 reads SGHRS; CDR2 reads YFSETQ. The CDR3 is CASSTLTGAYYNEQFF. DNA of the CDR3: TGCGCCAGCAGCACACTAACGGGAGCCTACTACAATGAGCAGTTCTTC.

This clonotype appeared once. Just one base apart from a much larger clone, this may be a read error. This rearrangement joins TRBV29-1 to TRBJ2-1; D is ambiguous. CDR1 and CDR2 from the germline V gene are SQVTM and ANQGSEA. CDR3 size: 14 residues. Here the CDR3 DNA reads TGCAGGGTTGAATTACCCCCTCGTGACAATGAGCAGTTCTTC. It yields the protein CRVELPPRDNEQFF.

This clonotype has ten or more counts. The V call is TRBV5-1, the J call TRBJ2-1; maybe TRBD1 (5 bases). CDR3 length equals 11 residues. Germline V gene lookup returns CDR1 SGHRS and CDR2 YFSETQ. The V end was cut by 4 bases, the J end by 12 bases, with 11 bases between. Written as DNA, the CDR3 is TGCGCCAGCAGCCAAGGGGTGTGGCAGTTCTTC. Translation: CASSQGVWQFF.

Concerning this clonotype: An end of the junction does not agree with germline; a read error may underlie this. The chain combines TRBV28 with TRBJ1-4; a weak D match, TRBD1 (5 bases). The CDR3 has 15 residues. CDR1 is MDHEN and CDR2 is SYDVKM in the germline V gene. CDR3 residues: CASSSLRATNETLFF. As DNA, the CDR3 is TGTGCCAGCAGTTCCCTCAGGGCAACTAATGAAACACTGTTTTTT. Full variable domain (missing parts from reference TRBV28 and TRBJ1-4): DVKVTQSSRYLVKRTGEKVFLECVQDMDHENMFWYRQDPGLGLRLIYFSYDVKMKEKGDIPEGYSVSREKKERFSLILESASTNQTSMYLCASSSLRATNETLFFGSGTQLSVL.

This clonotype was counted at least ten times. V gene TRBV7-9 combines with J gene TRBJ1-1; TRBD1 matches at 7 bases. The CDR3 is 16 amino acids. V was clipped by 5 bases and J by 0 bases; unmatched bases: 9. Looked up from germline, CDR1 is SEHNR and CDR2 is FQNEAQ (reference sequence). The CDR3 loop reads CASSIYPRGMNTEAFF. Written as DNA, the CDR3 is TGTGCCAGCAGCATCTACCCCAGGGGGATGAACACTGAAGCTTTCTTT.

CDR3 loop: CASSPSVDTQYF. The CDR3 coding sequence is TGTGCCAGCAGCCCCAGCGTGGATACGCAGTATTTT. The rearrangement links TRBV9 to TRBJ2-3; D not resolved. Trimming took off 4 bases at V and 6 bases at J, with 9 bases between the two ends. The CDR3 runs to 12 residues. The germline V gene encodes CDR1 SGDLS and CDR2 YYNGEE.

The J gene is TRBJ2-5, the V gene TRBV29-1; D gene uncertain. The CDR3 sequence is 14 residues long. The germline V and J ends were trimmed by 0 bases and 7 bases, with 15 bases remaining between them. The germline V gene has CDR1 SQVTM and CDR2 ANQGSEA. CDR3 sequence (DNA): TGCAGCGTTGAAGAGAGGATCCAAGAGATGACCCAGTACTTC. Amino acid sequence: CSVEERIQEMTQYF.

This clonotype was seen more than once but under ten times. V and J are TRBV12-3 or TRBV12-4 and TRBJ1-5; TRBD1 aligns across 10 bases. The CDR3 is made up of 13 amino acids. Losses at the gene ends were 5 bases for V and 5 bases for J; bases not matched to a gene: 0. DNA for the CDR3: TGTGCCAGCAGTGGACAGGGGGATCAGCCCCAGCATTTT. It encodes CASSGQGDQPQHF.

This clonotype was counted a few times. This chain joins TRBV3-1 and TRBJ2-7; D may be TRBD1 (5 bases). V was cut by 2 bases and J by 6 bases, with 8 bases left in between. The germline V gene encodes CDR1 LGHDT and CDR2 YNNKEL (reference sequence). The CDR3 loop spans 12 amino acids. The chain's CDR3 is CASSQQGTEQYF. Here the CDR3 DNA reads TGTGCCAGCAGCCAACAGGGTACCGAGCAGTACTTC.

This clonotype has only a few counts. The V gene is TRBV4-1, the J gene TRBJ1-4, with D unclear. The V and J ends lost 1 base and 4 bases respectively, with 13 bases between them. CDR1 is MGHRA, CDR2 YSYEKL, per germline. This CDR3 comprises 16 residues. CDR3 residues: CASSQVIGFLNEKLFF. The CDR3 nucleotides are TGCGCCAGCAGCCAAGTAATCGGTTTCCTTAATGAAAAACTGTTTTTT.

This clonotype was counted a few times. The chain has TRBV27 and TRBJ2-7, with 10 bases that match TRBD2. Germline values: CDR1 MNHEY, CDR2 SMNVEV (reference sequence). CDR3 length: 14 residues. J gave up 3 bases and V 5 bases, and 4 bases lay outside the gene matches. CDR3 amino acids: CASSLIAGGYEQYF. The CDR3 DNA sequence: TGTGCCAGCAGTCTAATAGCGGGAGGCTACGAGCAGTACTTC.

The chain joins TRBV5-1 to TRBJ1-2; 9 nucleotides line up with TRBD1. This CDR3 is 15 amino acids long. V trimming: 4 bases; J trimming: 4 bases; junction bases outside the gene matches: 8. Germline V gene lookup returns CDR1 SGHRS and CDR2 YFSETQ. The CDR3 sequence is CASSPTGGNLYGYTF. The CDR3 DNA reads TGCGCCAGCAGCCCGACAGGGGGAAATCTCTATGGCTACACCTTC.

This clonotype was seen many times. This chain uses TRBV6-2 or TRBV6-3 with TRBJ1-2; D unresolved. Trimming removed 6 bases at V and 3 bases at J, with 17 bases between. The CDR3 has 15 residues. Per the germline V gene, CDR1 is MNHEY and CDR2 is SVGEGT. CDR3 DNA: TGTGCCAGCAGCTACCTCCAGGTCGAGGACTATGGCTACACCTTC. This sequence encodes CASSYLQVEDYGYTF.

The chain carries TRBV2 and TRBJ2-3, with a weak D call TRBD1 (6 bases). Trimming removed 0 bases at V and 3 bases at J, with 13 bases between. There are 16 residues in the CDR3. Germline V CDR1 and CDR2: SNHLY, FYNNEI. The CDR3 region has the DNA TGTGCCAGCAGTGAAGCTCTGGGGGCGCGTACAGATACGCAGTATTTT. Translating gives CASSEALGARTDTQYF.

In its sample, this clonotype was seen many times. The chain employs TRBV6-1 and TRBJ2-3, with D uncertain. Trimming removed 3 bases at V and 2 bases at J, with 0 bases between. The length of the CDR3 is 11 residues. Germline V CDR1 and CDR2: MNHNS, SASEGT. The CDR3 DNA reads TGTGCCAGCAGTGACACAGATACGCAGTATTTT. Amino acid sequence: CASSDTDTQYF.

The table lists this clonotype with a few counts. The chain joins TRBV24-1 to TRBJ2-3, with D perhaps TRBD1 (6 bases). V lost 2 bases, J lost 5 bases, and 16 bases lay in between. The CDR3 extends over 16 amino acids. The germline gives CDR1 KGHDR, CDR2 SFDVKD. The DNA of the CDR3 is TGTGCCACCAGTGATTCCTTGACAGGCCGGCAAGATACGCAGTATTTT. This encodes CATSDSLTGRQDTQYF.

Ten or more counts support this clonotype. V is TRBV7-9 and J is TRBJ2-7; D gene unclear. V was clipped by 0 bases and J by 6 bases, with 6 bases between them. The CDR3 has 12 amino acids. Germline CDR1 reads SEHNR; CDR2 reads FQNEAQ (reference sequence). CDR3 nucleotide sequence: TGTGCCAGCAGCTTAGCAGGGCCCGAGCAGTACTTC. Its protein product is CASSLAGPEQYF.

This clonotype was detected ten times or more. The CDR3 region has the DNA TGTGCCATCAGTTTGGACAGGGCCCACGTTAACACCGGGGAGCTGTTTTTT. Its translation: CAISLDRAHVNTGELFF. J is TRBJ2-2 and V is TRBV10-3; TRBD1 matches at 8 bases. CDR1 and CDR2 (germline): ENHRY, SYGVKD. CDR3 length: 17 amino acids. V was clipped by 5 bases and J by 2 bases; unmatched bases: 10.

This clonotype was seen only a few times. The chain combines TRBV15 with TRBJ2-1; D unresolved. This CDR3 region has 16 residues. The V end lost 5 bases, the J end lost 0 bases, and 14 bases lay between the germline ends. CDR1 is LNHNV, CDR2 YYDKDF, per germline (reference sequence). The CDR3 DNA is TGTGCCACCAGCGGATGGACGGATCTCTCCTACAATGAGCAGTTCTTC. The encoded protein is CATSGWTDLSYNEQFF.

This clonotype was counted between two and nine times. This chain connects TRBV4-2 to TRBJ1-4; D unresolved. CDR1 is LGHNA, CDR2 YNFKEQ, per germline. The CDR3 is 17 amino acids. The ends were cut back, 0 bases at V and 8 bases at J, with 19 bases in the middle. In nucleotides, the CDR3 is TGTGCCAGCAGCCAAGAGCTTGGACGGCAGTTATGGGAAAAACTGTTTTTT. It yields the protein CASSQELGRQLWEKLFF.

This clonotype has ten or more counts. The chain employs TRBV15 and TRBJ2-7; perhaps TRBD2 as D (6 bases). The V end lost 1 base, the J end lost 0 bases, and 10 bases lay between the germline ends. The germline gives CDR1 LNHNV, CDR2 YYDKDF (reference sequence). This CDR3 is built from 15 residues. The CDR3 here is CATSRGGDSSYEQYF. The CDR3 DNA follows: TGTGCCACCAGCAGAGGCGGGGATAGCTCCTACGAGCAGTACTTC.

This clonotype has a handful of counts. The V gene is TRBV10-3, the J gene TRBJ1-1; D gene uncertain. This CDR3 comprises 14 residues. Between the trimmed V and J ends, which lost 0 bases and 3 bases, there was a span of 8 bases. Germline V gives CDR1 ENHRY, CDR2 SYGVKD. DNA of the CDR3: TGTGCCATCAGTGAGTCTGGGTTTTACACTGAAGCTTTCTTT. Protein product: CAISESGFYTEAFF.

The chain combines TRBV19 with TRBJ2-1; D tentatively reads TRBD1 or TRBD2 (5 bases each). From germline, CDR1 is LNHDA and CDR2 SQIVND (reference sequence). The CDR3 is made up of 14 amino acids. Deletions cut 3 bases from V and 8 bases from J, with 14 bases between. CDR3 nucleotides: TGTGCCAGTAGTATGATCCAGAGGGGTCATGAGCAGTTCTTC. The encoded protein is CASSMIQRGHEQFF.

This clonotype appeared a few times. This chain links TRBV12-3 or TRBV12-4 with TRBJ2-3; perhaps D is TRBD1 or TRBD2 (7 bases each). V lost 5 bases, J lost 3 bases, and 18 bases lay in between. The CDR3 extends over 16 amino acids. The DNA for the CDR3 is TGTGCCAGCAGTCCAGGGGGAGGGCCCTCGACAGATACGCAGTATTTT. Protein sequence: CASSPGGGPSTDTQYF.

This clonotype was seen a few times. The chain recombines TRBV12-3 or TRBV12-4 with TRBJ2-5; 7 bases map to TRBD1. This CDR3 is built from 14 residues. V gave up 6 bases and J gave up 5 bases; unmatched junction bases: 9. This CDR3 reads CASRQTGTFETQYF. In nucleotides, the CDR3 is TGTGCCAGCAGGCAGACAGGGACATTTGAGACCCAGTACTTC.

This chain connects TRBV7-9 to TRBJ2-1, with D possibly being TRBD1 or TRBD2 (6 bases each). This CDR3 spans 17 amino acids. Germline V gives CDR1 SEHNR, CDR2 FQNEAQ (reference sequence). V shed 3 bases and J shed 0 bases, with 15 bases lying between them. DNA of the CDR3: TGTGCCAGCAGCTTGCGAGGGGGACTCTTCTCCTACAATGAGCAGTTCTTC. As protein: CASSLRGGLFSYNEQFF.

The chain uses TRBV7-9 and TRBJ1-5, with D perhaps matching TRBD1 (6 bases). Germline V gene sequence: CDR1 SEHNR, CDR2 FQNEAQ (reference sequence). Trimming took off 2 bases at V and 6 bases at J, with 11 bases between the two ends. The length of the CDR3 is 14 residues. This CDR3 reads CASSLSGVGQPQHF. The CDR3 DNA reads as TGTGCCAGCAGCTTATCAGGGGTTGGTCAGCCCCAGCATTTT.

The CDR3 sequence: CASSLTPGSGANVLTF. The CDR3 nucleotides read TGTGCCAGCAGTTTGACCCCAGGCTCTGGGGCCAACGTCCTGACTTTC. The chain uses TRBV28 and TRBJ2-6, with D uncertain. The V end lost 3 bases, the J end lost 0 bases, and 9 bases lay between the germline ends. Germline V gene sequence: CDR1 MDHEN, CDR2 SYDVKM. The CDR3 covers 16 residues.